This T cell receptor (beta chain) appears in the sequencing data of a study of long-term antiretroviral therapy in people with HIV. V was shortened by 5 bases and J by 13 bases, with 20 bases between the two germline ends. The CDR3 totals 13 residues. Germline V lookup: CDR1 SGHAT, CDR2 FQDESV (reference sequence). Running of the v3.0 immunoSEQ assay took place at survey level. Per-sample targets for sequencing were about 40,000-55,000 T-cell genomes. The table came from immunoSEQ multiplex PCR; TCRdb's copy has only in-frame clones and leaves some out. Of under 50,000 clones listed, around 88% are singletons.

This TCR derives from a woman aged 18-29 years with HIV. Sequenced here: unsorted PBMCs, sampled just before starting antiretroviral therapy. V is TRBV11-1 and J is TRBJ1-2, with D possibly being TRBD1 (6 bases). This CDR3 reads CASSIPGALRRTF. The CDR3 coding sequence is TGTGCCAGCAGCATCCCGGGGGCCCTACGACGCACCTTC.